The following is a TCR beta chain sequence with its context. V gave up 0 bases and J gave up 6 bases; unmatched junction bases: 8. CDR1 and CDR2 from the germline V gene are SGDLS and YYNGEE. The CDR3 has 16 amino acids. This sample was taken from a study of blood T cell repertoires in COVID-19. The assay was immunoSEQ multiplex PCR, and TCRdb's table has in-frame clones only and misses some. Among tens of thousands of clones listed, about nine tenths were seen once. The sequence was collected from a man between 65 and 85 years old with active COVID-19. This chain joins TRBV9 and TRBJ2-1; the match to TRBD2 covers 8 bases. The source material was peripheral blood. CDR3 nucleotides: TGTGCCAGCAGCGTAGAGGGGTCTAGCGGGCTCAATGAGCAGTTCTTC. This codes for CASSVEGSSGLNEQFF.